This passage covers 16 T cell receptor beta chains from one sample sequenced in a study of multiple sclerosis patients with progressive multifocal leukoencephalopathy. Sequenced by immunoSEQ multiplex PCR; TCRdb stores in-frame clones only, minus some. This table has around 30,000 clones, 85% to 90% appearing once. Time point given: around 13 months of natalizumab therapy. This specimen consisted of PBMCs, obtained from a patient treated with natalizumab. These receptors came from a human donor with multiple sclerosis.

This chain uses TRBV19 with TRBJ1-6, with D possibly matching TRBD1 (6 bases). The CDR3 extends over 14 amino acids. Trimming took 10 bases from V and 8 from J, leaving 18 bases between them. Germline values: CDR1 LNHDA, CDR2 SQIVND (reference sequence). This CDR3 reads CATMGWGPDSPLHF. The CDR3 DNA reads as TGTGCCACCATGGGCTGGGGGCCAGATTCACCCCTCCACTTT. The variable domain in full, with the rest retrieved from reference TRBV19 and TRBJ1-6, is DGGITQSPKYLFRKEGQNVTLSCEQNLNHDAMYWYRQDPGQGLRLIYYSQIVNDFQKGDIAEGYSVSREKKESFPLTVTSAQKNPTAFYLCATMGWGPDSPLHFGNGTRLTVT.

V and J are TRBV28 and TRBJ1-3; D possibly corresponds to TRBD1 (6 bases). Germline CDR1 is MDHEN and CDR2 is SYDVKM. V lost 3 bases and J lost 0, with 12 bases in between. The CDR3 has 16 residues. CDR3 sequence reads: CASSLGASYSGNTIYF. The DNA of the CDR3 is TGTGCCAGCAGTTTGGGGGCCTCATACTCTGGAAACACCATATATTTT.

V is TRBV12-5 and J is TRBJ2-3; D is unresolved. V gave up 5 bases and J gave up 1 base, with 13 bases separating them. The germline gives CDR1 LGHNT, CDR2 FRNRAP. The CDR3 is made up of 15 amino acids. Here the CDR3 reads CASGPPTPRTDTQYF. The CDR3 region has the DNA TGTGCTAGTGGTCCACCAACACCTCGCACAGATACGCAGTATTTT.

In the case of this clone: The junction differs from germline at one of its ends, possibly a read error. Different DNA sequences within this sample yield the same CDR3. This chain uses TRBV4-1 with TRBJ1-1; D unresolved. This CDR3 is built from 14 residues. The germline CDR1 and CDR2 sequences are MGHRA and YSYEKL. The CDR3 bases are TGCGCTAGCAGCCCATCGCCCAAGAACACTGAAGCTTTCTTT. Translation: CASSPSPKNTEAFF.

This chain links TRBV10-3 with TRBJ1-5; 7 bases fit TRBD1. The J segment lost 9 bases and the V segment lost 6 bases, leaving 8 bases of the junction unmatched. This CDR3 is 13 amino acids long. Germline CDR1 is ENHRY and CDR2 is SYGVKD. The CDR3 sequence is CAIRTGSMAPQHF. The CDR3, as DNA: TGTGCCATCAGGACAGGGAGCATGGCGCCCCAGCATTTT.

This clone was seen just once. The chain has TRBV4-3 and TRBJ2-2; D gene ambiguous. Germline values: CDR1 LGHNA, CDR2 YSLEER. The CDR3 runs to 16 residues. With 1 base removed from V and 7 bases from J, the gap between germline ends came to 16 bases. In DNA, the CDR3 is TGCGCCAGCAGCCAAGTTCGGGCCCGGGTCGGCGGGGAGCTGTTTTTT. Its protein is CASSQVRARVGGELFF.

The genes are TRBV23-1 and TRBJ1-1; the D gene is possibly TRBD1 (6 bases). TRBV23-1 is an ORF, with its function uncertain. The CDR3 loop spans 15 amino acids. Trimming took 5 bases from V and 1 from J, leaving 14 bases between them. CDR3 region: CASSSTGSRNTEAFF. The CDR3 DNA follows: TGCGCCAGCAGTTCGACAGGTTCTAGGAACACTGAAGCTTTCTTT.

This rearrangement joins TRBV29-1 to TRBJ2-7; D gene unclear. V shed 4 bases and J shed 10 bases, with 5 bases lying between them. Germline lookup yields CDR1 SQVTM and CDR2 ANQGSEA. This CDR3 spans 8 amino acids. The CDR3 here is CSVAVQYF. In DNA, the CDR3 is TGCAGCGTTGCGGTCCAGTACTTC.

This rearrangement joins TRBV19 to TRBJ2-1; maybe TRBD2 (5 bases). Trimming cost V 6 bases and J 6 bases, with 9 bases left between them. CDR3 size: 12 residues. Germline V lookup: CDR1 LNHDA, CDR2 SQIVND (reference sequence). The DNA for the CDR3 is TGTGCCAGTAGCTCCGAGGGCAATGAGCAGTTCTTC. The encoded protein is CASSSEGNEQFF. The whole variable domain, remainder taken from reference TRBV19 and TRBJ2-1, is DGGITQSPKYLFRKEGQNVTLSCEQNLNHDAMYWYRQDPGQGLRLIYYSQIVNDFQKGDIAEGYSVSREKKESFPLTVTSAQKNPTAFYLCASSSEGNEQFFGPGTRLTVL.

The chain carries TRBV6-1 and TRBJ1-5; no reliable D call. V was pared by 7 bases and J by 0 bases, with 10 bases between. CDR1 MNHNS and CDR2 SASEGT come from the germline V gene. The length of the CDR3 is 14 residues. CDR3 loop: CASTRHPSNQPQHF. CDR3 nucleotide sequence: TGTGCCAGCACCAGACATCCTAGCAATCAGCCCCAGCATTTT.

The gene calls are TRBV28 and TRBJ1-4; 9 bases match TRBD1. The CDR3 has 15 amino acids. Germline V gene sequence: CDR1 MDHEN, CDR2 SYDVKM. J gave up 8 bases and V 5 bases, and 9 bases lay outside the gene matches. The CDR3 DNA follows: TGTGCCAGCAGTCCTTTGACAGGGGGGGACGAAAAACTGTTTTTT. Translated: CASSPLTGGDEKLFF.

The chain uses TRBV5-4 and TRBJ1-1; D is possibly TRBD1 (6 bases). Germline assignment: CDR1 SGHNT and CDR2 YYREEE (reference sequence). The V end was cut by 7 bases, the J end by 6 bases, with 22 bases between. This CDR3 is built from 15 residues. The CDR3: CASCQGGGRGAEAFF. The DNA for the CDR3 is TGTGCCAGCTGCCAAGGTGGGGGGCGCGGGGCTGAAGCTTTCTTT.

In DNA form, the CDR3 reads TGTGCCAGCAGCTTCGGCCCGGGAAAGGCGAGCGGCTACACCTTC. Its protein is CASSFGPGKASGYTF. This chain joins TRBV5-6 and TRBJ1-2; D is ambiguous. CDR1 is SGHDT and CDR2 is YYEEEE in the germline V gene. The CDR3 spans 15 residues. V lost 2 bases, J lost 8 bases, and 19 bases lay in between.

The chain has TRBV2 and TRBJ1-4; no clear D gene. CDR1 is SNHLY, CDR2 FYNNEI, per germline. V was pared by 3 bases and J by 4 bases, with 12 bases between. This CDR3 comprises 15 residues. CDR3 sequence: CASSEGWALNEKLFF. For the CDR3, the DNA is TGTGCCAGCAGTGAGGGCTGGGCACTTAATGAAAAACTGTTTTTT. Full variable domain (outside the CDR3, taken from reference TRBV2 and TRBJ1-4): EPEVTQTPSHQVTQMGQEVILRCVPISNHLYFYWYRQILGQKVEFLVSFYNNEISEKSEIFDDQFSVERPDGSNFTLKIRSTKLEDSAMYFCASSEGWALNEKLFFGSGTQLSVL.

V usage is TRBV7-8 and J usage is TRBJ1-2, with a tentative D call TRBD1 (5 bases). Looked up from germline, CDR1 is SGHVS and CDR2 is FQNEAQ. Trimming shortened V by 6 bases and J by 0 bases, and 17 bases separated the two germline ends. The CDR3 totals 16 residues. Here the CDR3 DNA reads TGTGCCAGCAGTGCTCAGGGAAAGGGCACTAACTATGGCTACACCTTC. It is translated as CASSAQGKGTNYGYTF. The whole variable domain, filled in from reference TRBV7-8 and TRBJ1-2, reads GAGVSQSPRYKVAKRGQDVALRCDPISGHVSLFWYQQALGQGPEFLTYFQNEAQLDKSGLPSDRFFAERPEGSVSTLKIQRTQQEDSAVYLCASSAQGKGTNYGYTFGSGTRLTVV.

This clone was seen a single time. This sequence joins TRBV19 and TRBJ1-5; D is possibly TRBD1 (6 bases). Trimming removed 5 bases from V and 1 base from J, with 18 bases in between. This CDR3 is 17 amino acids long. The germline V gene has CDR1 LNHDA and CDR2 SQIVND (reference sequence). The DNA of the CDR3 is TGTGCCAGTAGTTTCTACTCCGGGACATCCAGCAATCAGCCCCAGCATTTT. It yields the protein CASSFYSGTSSNQPQHF.